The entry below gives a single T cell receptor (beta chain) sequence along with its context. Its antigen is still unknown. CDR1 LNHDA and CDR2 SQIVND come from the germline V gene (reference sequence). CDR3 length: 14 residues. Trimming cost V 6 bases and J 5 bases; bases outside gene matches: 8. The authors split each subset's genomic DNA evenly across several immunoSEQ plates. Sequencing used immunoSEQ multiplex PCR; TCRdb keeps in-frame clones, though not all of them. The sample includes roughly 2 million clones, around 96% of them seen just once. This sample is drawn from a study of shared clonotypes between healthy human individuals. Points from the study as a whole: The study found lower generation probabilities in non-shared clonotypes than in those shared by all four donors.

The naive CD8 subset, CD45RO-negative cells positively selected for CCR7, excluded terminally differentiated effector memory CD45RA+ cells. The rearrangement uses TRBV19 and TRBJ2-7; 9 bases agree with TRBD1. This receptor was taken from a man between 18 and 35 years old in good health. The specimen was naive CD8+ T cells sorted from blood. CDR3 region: CASRTGTGPHEQYF. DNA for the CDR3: TGTGCCAGTAGGACCGGGACAGGGCCCCACGAGCAGTACTTC. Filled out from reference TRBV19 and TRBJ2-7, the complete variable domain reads DGGITQSPKYLFRKEGQNVTLSCEQNLNHDAMYWYRQDPGQGLRLIYYSQIVNDFQKGDIAEGYSVSREKKESFPLTVTSAQKNPTAFYLCASRTGTGPHEQYFGPGTRLTVT.